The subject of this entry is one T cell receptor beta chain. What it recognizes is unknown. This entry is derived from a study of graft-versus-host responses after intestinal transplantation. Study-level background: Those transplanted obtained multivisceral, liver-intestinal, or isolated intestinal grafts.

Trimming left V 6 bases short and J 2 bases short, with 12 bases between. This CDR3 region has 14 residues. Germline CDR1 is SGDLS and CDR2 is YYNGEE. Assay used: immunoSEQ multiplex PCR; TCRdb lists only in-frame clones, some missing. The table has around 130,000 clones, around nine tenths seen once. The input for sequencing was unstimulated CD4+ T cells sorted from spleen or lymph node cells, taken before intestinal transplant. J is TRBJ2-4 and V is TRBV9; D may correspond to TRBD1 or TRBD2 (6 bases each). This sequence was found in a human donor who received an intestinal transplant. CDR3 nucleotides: TGTGCCAGCAAGGGGGGAGGCTCCAAAAACATTCAGTACTTC. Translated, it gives CASKGGGSKNIQYF.